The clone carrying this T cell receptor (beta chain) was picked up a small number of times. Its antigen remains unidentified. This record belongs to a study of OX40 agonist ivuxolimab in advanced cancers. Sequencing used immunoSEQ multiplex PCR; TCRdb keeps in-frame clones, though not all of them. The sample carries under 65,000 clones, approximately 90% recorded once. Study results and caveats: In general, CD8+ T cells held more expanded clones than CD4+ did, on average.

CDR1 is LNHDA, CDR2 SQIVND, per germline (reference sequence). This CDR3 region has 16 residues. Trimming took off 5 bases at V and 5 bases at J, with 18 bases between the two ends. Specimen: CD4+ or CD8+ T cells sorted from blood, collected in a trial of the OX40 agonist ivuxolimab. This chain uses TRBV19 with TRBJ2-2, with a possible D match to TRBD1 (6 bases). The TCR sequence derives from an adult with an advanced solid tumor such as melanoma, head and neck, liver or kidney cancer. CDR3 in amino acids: CASSDRGSRGTGELFF. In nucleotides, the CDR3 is TGTGCCAGTAGTGATCGGGGTTCAAGGGGGACCGGGGAGCTGTTTTTT.